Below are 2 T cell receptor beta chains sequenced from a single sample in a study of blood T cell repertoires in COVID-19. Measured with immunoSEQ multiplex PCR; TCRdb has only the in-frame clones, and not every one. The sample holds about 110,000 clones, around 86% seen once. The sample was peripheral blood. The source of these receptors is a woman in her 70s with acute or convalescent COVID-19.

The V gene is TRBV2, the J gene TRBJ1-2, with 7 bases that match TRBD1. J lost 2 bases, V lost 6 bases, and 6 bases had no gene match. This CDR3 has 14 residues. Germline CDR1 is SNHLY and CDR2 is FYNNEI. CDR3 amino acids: CASSTGAWNYGYTF. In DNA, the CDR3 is TGTGCCAGCAGCACAGGGGCTTGGAACTATGGCTACACCTTC.

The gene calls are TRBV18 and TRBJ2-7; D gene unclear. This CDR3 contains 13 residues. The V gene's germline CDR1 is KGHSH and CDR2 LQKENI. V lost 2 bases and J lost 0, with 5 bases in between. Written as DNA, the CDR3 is TGTGCCAGCTCACCATCCAGCTCCTACGAGCAGTACGTC. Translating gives CASSPSSSYEQYV.